The clone carrying this T cell receptor (beta chain) was detected many times. As handled by the study authors: A typical sample had 100,000 or so TCRs, with roughly 20,000 to 700,000 overall. Each CDR3 protein gets one entry after TCRdb re-called the RACE reads with MiXCR. TCRdb's processing, not the authors', yielded these V and J calls. This table holds 70,000 to 100,000 distinct CDR3 sequences, 7.5% to 9.5% found once. V lost 5 bases and J 0 bases, leaving 8 bases between the germline ends. The CDR3 runs 14 residues. Germline V CDR1 and CDR2: DFQATT, SNEGSKA (reference sequence). Time point denoted: patch test 1, 2 weeks after DPC sensitization. The treatment was: therapeutic diphenylcyclopropenone sensitization with weekly scalp DPC. The data are from a study of human T cells and chemical hapten exposure.

This clonotype originated in a woman aged 30 to 39 with alopecia areata. Some clones in this sample may be carry-over from other donors' samples. The input for sequencing was whole blood, taken in connection with sensitization to the hapten diphenylcyclopropenone (DPC). This sequence joins TRBV20-1 and TRBJ1-6; unclear D gene. CDR3 DNA sequence: TGCAGTGCTTTTGGAAGCTCCTATAATTCACCCCTCCACTTT. As protein: CSAFGSSYNSPLHF.